A single sample is the source of the 26 T cell receptor beta chains below, sequenced in a study of cytomegalovirus exposure and HLA in healthy donors. This table comes from immunoSEQ multiplex PCR, and its TCRdb copy is limited to in-frame clones, with some not included. The data hold 180,000 or so clones, with 86% observed a single time. Sequencing was performed on PBMCs. The origin of the receptors is a man aged 25-45 years in good health and CMV-seropositive.

This clone was observed once. The chain combines TRBV4-1 with TRBJ2-3; possible D gene TRBD2, 6 bases. Germline CDR1 reads MGHRA; CDR2 reads YSYEKL. Trimming shortened V by 4 bases and J by 0 bases, and 8 bases separated the two germline ends. This CDR3 spans 14 amino acids. The CDR3 DNA sequence: TGCGCCAGCAGCCGACGGGGGAGCACAGATACGCAGTATTTT. Translation: CASSRRGSTDTQYF.

The chain combines TRBV7-6 with TRBJ1-1; 9 bases are shared with TRBD1. The germline gives CDR1 SGHVS, CDR2 FNYEAQ. The CDR3 length is 17 residues. Trimming cost V 4 bases and J 2 bases; bases outside gene matches: 11. The CDR3 DNA reads TGTGCCAGCAGCTCAATGGACAGGGGTACGTCCAACACTGAAGCTTTCTTT. It yields the protein CASSSMDRGTSNTEAFF. Looking up the rest from reference TRBV7-6 and TRBJ1-1 gives the full variable domain: GAGVSQSPRYKVTKRGQDVALRCDPISGHVSLYWYRQALGQGPEFLTYFNYEAQQDKSGLPNDRFSAERPEGSISTLTIQRTEQRDSAMYRCASSSMDRGTSNTEAFFGQGTRLTVV.

For the CDR3, the DNA is TGTGCCAGTTCGGATGGCGGGGAGCTGTTTTTT. Its translation: CASSDGGELFF. J is TRBJ2-2 and V is TRBV19; unclear D gene. The CDR3 consists of 11 residues. V was pared by 8 bases and J by 7 bases, with 8 bases between. From germline, CDR1 is LNHDA and CDR2 SQIVND (reference sequence).

The rearrangement links TRBV6-5 to TRBJ2-4; no clear D. CDR3 length: 13 amino acids. The V and J ends lost 4 bases and 8 bases respectively, with 12 bases between them. The germline V gene encodes CDR1 MNHEY and CDR2 SVGAGI. In DNA form, the CDR3 reads TGTGCCAGCAGTTCCTTTTCGTTGGACATTCAGTACTTC. This codes for CASSSFSLDIQYF.

The chain couples TRBV6-1 to TRBJ2-2; a weak D match, TRBD1 (6 bases). Germline V gene data show CDR1 as MNHNS and CDR2 as SASEGT. Trimming took off 5 bases at V and 3 bases at J, with 7 bases between the two ends. The CDR3 runs to 13 residues. The CDR3 here is CASSPGDTGELFF. CDR3 sequence (DNA): TGTGCCAGCAGTCCAGGGGACACCGGGGAGCTGTTTTTT.

This clone was recorded only once. The chain links TRBV7-3 to TRBJ2-1; 12 positions agree with TRBD2. J was trimmed by 10 bases and V by 3 bases; bases with no gene match: 7. The CDR3 sequence is 15 residues long. Looked up from germline, CDR1 is SGHTA and CDR2 is FQGTGA. DNA of the CDR3: TGTGCCAGCAGCTTGAACTTAGGGACTAGCGGGGAGCAGTTCTTC. It translates to CASSLNLGTSGEQFF.

This chain joins TRBV5-1 and TRBJ2-5; maybe TRBD1 (6 bases). The germline V gene has CDR1 SGHRS and CDR2 YFSETQ. This CDR3 has 13 amino acids. V lost 0 bases and J 5 bases, leaving 8 bases between the germline ends. The CDR3 region has the DNA TGCGCCAGCAGCTTGGACAGGGCTGAGACCCAGTACTTC. Amino acids: CASSLDRAETQYF.

This clone showed up just once. V and J are TRBV5-5 and TRBJ1-1; no firm D call. V was trimmed by 0 bases and J by 1 base, leaving 10 bases between them. This CDR3 comprises 15 residues. The germline V gene has CDR1 SGHKS and CDR2 YYEKEE (reference sequence). CDR3 protein: CASSLAPGSNTEAFF. The DNA of the CDR3 is TGTGCCAGCAGCTTGGCACCTGGATCGAACACTGAAGCTTTCTTT.

The CDR3 loop is CASSERGAEAFF. The CDR3 DNA reads as TGTGCCAGCAGTGAAAGAGGGGCCGAAGCTTTCTTT. The V and J genes are TRBV6-1 and TRBJ1-1; the D gene is possibly TRBD1 (5 bases). V was pared by 2 bases and J by 8 bases, with 9 bases between. The germline CDR1 and CDR2 sequences are MNHNS and SASEGT. The CDR3 is made up of 12 amino acids.

This clone was detected once. The chain has TRBV23-1 and TRBJ2-7, with 8 bases aligning to TRBD1. TRBV23-1 is reported as an ORF; its role is uncertain. Losses at the gene ends were 4 bases for V and 4 bases for J; bases not matched to a gene: 9. The CDR3 sequence is 15 residues long. The CDR3 is CASSPRQGTLYEQYF. CDR3 sequence (DNA): TGCGCCAGCAGTCCTAGACAGGGGACGCTGTACGAGCAGTACTTC.

This clone was detected once. The chain combines TRBV15 with TRBJ2-3, with 14 bases that match TRBD2. The V segment lost 5 bases and the J segment 4 bases; nucleotides outside the gene matches: 5. Germline CDR1 and CDR2: LNHNV and YYDKDF (reference sequence). The CDR3 is 16 residues long. CDR3 bases: TGTGCCACCAGCGAGACGGGACTAGCGGGGGCAGATACGCAGTATTTT. Translated, it gives CATSETGLAGADTQYF.

The gene calls are TRBV30 and TRBJ2-1, with D unresolved. Trimming took 3 bases from V and 8 from J, leaving 8 bases between them. The CDR3 loop spans 11 amino acids. Germline V lookup: CDR1 GTSNPN, CDR2 SVGIG (reference sequence). CDR3 region: CAWRGMDEQFF. The CDR3 DNA sequence: TGTGCCTGGAGGGGGATGGATGAGCAGTTCTTC.

The J gene is TRBJ1-2, the V gene TRBV7-2; TRBD1 aligns across 12 bases. V shed 11 bases and J 4 bases; nucleotides not matched to a gene: 8. The CDR3 has 14 residues. Germline V CDR1 and CDR2: SGHTA, FQGNSA. CDR3 sequence reads: CALGQGAQLYGYTF. CDR3 nucleotides: TGTGCCCTGGGACAGGGGGCCCAACTCTATGGCTACACCTTC.

V usage is TRBV18 and J usage is TRBJ1-5; TRBD1 might be the D (6 bases). Germline V gene sequence: CDR1 KGHSH, CDR2 LQKENI. V lost 6 bases, J lost 4 bases, and 13 bases lay in between. The CDR3 totals 14 residues. DNA for the CDR3: TGTGCCAGCTCCTTCGACAGGACAAATCAGCCCCAGCATTTT. Protein sequence: CASSFDRTNQPQHF.

The chain links TRBV6-4 to TRBJ1-5; no clear D. The V end lost 2 bases, the J end lost 0 bases, and 5 bases lay between the germline ends. Germline V gene lookup returns CDR1 MRHNA and CDR2 SNTAGT. The CDR3 runs 14 residues. The CDR3 is CASSDAGSNQPQHF. The CDR3, as DNA: TGTGCCAGCAGTGACGCAGGTAGCAATCAGCCCCAGCATTTT.

This clone has just a few counts. The rearrangement uses TRBV18 and TRBJ1-2; 9 bases are shared with TRBD1. CDR3 length: 14 amino acids. J was trimmed by 6 bases and V by 5 bases; bases with no gene match: 7. Germline-derived CDR1 and CDR2 are KGHSH and LQKENI. This CDR3 is CASSIGTGPDGYTF. The CDR3 nucleotides are TGTGCCAGCTCAATCGGGACAGGGCCTGATGGCTACACCTTC. Together with reference TRBV18 and TRBJ1-2, the CDR3 gives the full variable domain: NAGVMQNPRHLVRRRGQEARLRCSPMKGHSHVYWYRQLPEEGLKFMVYLQKENIIDESGMPKERFSAEFPKEGPSILRIQQVVRGDSAAYFCASSIGTGPDGYTFGSGTRLTVV.

The chain employs TRBV27 and TRBJ1-2; a possible D gene is TRBD1 (5 bases). Germline V gene data show CDR1 as MNHEY and CDR2 as SMNVEV (reference sequence). V lost 6 bases, J lost 4 bases, and 18 bases lay in between. This CDR3 has 15 amino acids. The CDR3 region is CASSPRDGRTYGYTF. For the CDR3, the DNA is TGTGCCAGCAGCCCTAGGGACGGGCGGACCTATGGCTACACCTTC.

The chain has TRBV18 and TRBJ1-2; D not certain. V shed 3 bases and J shed 2 bases, with 7 bases lying between them. The CDR3 extends over 13 amino acids. The germline V gene encodes CDR1 KGHSH and CDR2 LQKENI. In nucleotides, the CDR3 is TGTGCCAGCTCACCGTGGGGAAACTATGGCTACACCTTC. This codes for CASSPWGNYGYTF. The variable domain in full, completed from reference TRBV18 and TRBJ1-2, reads NAGVMQNPRHLVRRRGQEARLRCSPMKGHSHVYWYRQLPEEGLKFMVYLQKENIIDESGMPKERFSAEFPKEGPSILRIQQVVRGDSAAYFCASSPWGNYGYTFGSGTRLTVV.

The J gene is TRBJ2-3, the V gene TRBV2, with a weak D call TRBD2 (5 bases). V lost 5 bases and J 2 bases, leaving 11 bases between the germline ends. The CDR3 has 14 residues. In germline, CDR1 is SNHLY, CDR2 FYNNEI. CDR3 residues: CASSPGRATDTQYF. CDR3 nucleotide sequence: TGTGCCAGCAGTCCGGGGAGAGCCACAGATACGCAGTATTTT.

The gene calls are TRBV7-3 and TRBJ2-5; 8 bases agree with TRBD2. The CDR3 is 17 residues long. With 1 base clipped from V and 2 bases from J, the junction kept 9 bases outside the gene matches. CDR1 and CDR2 from the germline V gene are SGHTA and FQGTGA. Written as DNA, the CDR3 is TGTGCCAGCAGCTTAATGGCAGGGACTAGTCTTCAAGAGACCCAGTACTTC. It translates to CASSLMAGTSLQETQYF.

The chain is built from TRBV28 and TRBJ2-7; D may match TRBD1 or TRBD2 (5 bases each). V shed 6 bases and J shed 2 bases, with 14 bases lying between them. The CDR3 consists of 14 residues. Germline-derived CDR1 and CDR2 are MDHEN and SYDVKM. As DNA, the CDR3 is TGTGCCAGCAGGGCCGGGACGACCACCTACGAGCAGTACTTC. Encoded protein: CASRAGTTTYEQYF.

The gene calls are TRBV29-1 and TRBJ1-1; the D gene is possibly TRBD1 (6 bases). V was clipped by 7 bases and J by 1 base, with 10 bases between them. The CDR3 consists of 12 residues. The germline CDR1 and CDR2 sequences are SQVTM and ANQGSEA. The CDR3 DNA is TGCAGCGCAAGGGGGGGGAACACTGAAGCTTTCTTT. It translates to CSARGGNTEAFF.

This chain joins TRBV5-1 and TRBJ1-4; D call uncertain. CDR3 length: 15 amino acids. V was clipped by 0 bases and J by 6 bases, with 12 bases between them. CDR1 and CDR2 from the germline V gene are SGHRS and YFSETQ. CDR3 in amino acids: CASSLAGSWDEKLFF. CDR3 DNA sequence: TGCGCCAGCAGCTTGGCTGGTTCGTGGGATGAAAAACTGTTTTTT.

CDR3 in DNA: TGTGCCAGCACGCGCTTGGGATCCTACAATGAGCAGTTCTTC. This gives the protein CASTRLGSYNEQFF. The chain employs TRBV6-6 and TRBJ2-1; no definite D call. The CDR3 length is 14 residues. Germline V lookup: CDR1 MNHNY, CDR2 SVGAGI (reference sequence). Trimming left V 7 bases short and J 1 base short, with 11 bases between.

This clone was seen a single time. The CDR3 DNA reads as TGTGCCAGTAGTATATCGGAGGCCCCTGCACGGCAGCCCCAGCATTTT. Protein sequence: CASSISEAPARQPQHF. J is TRBJ1-5 and V is TRBV19, with unresolved D. The V gene lost 2 bases and the J gene lost 7 bases, with 18 bases spanning the gap. This CDR3 has 16 amino acids. Per germline, CDR1 LNHDA and CDR2 SQIVND (reference sequence). The whole variable domain, remainder taken from reference TRBV19 and TRBJ1-5, is DGGITQSPKYLFRKEGQNVTLSCEQNLNHDAMYWYRQDPGQGLRLIYYSQIVNDFQKGDIAEGYSVSREKKESFPLTVTSAQKNPTAFYLCASSISEAPARQPQHFGDGTRLSIL.

This clone has a single count. No DNA is shown, since the ends of the CDR3 on it are uncertain; the CDR3 is the one TCRdb lists. The V call is TRBV6-5, the J call TRBJ1-1. Germline V gene data show CDR1 as MNHEY and CDR2 as SVGAGI. The CDR3 numbers 13 amino acids, ends counted. The CDR3 sequence: CASSSSVGGEAFF.